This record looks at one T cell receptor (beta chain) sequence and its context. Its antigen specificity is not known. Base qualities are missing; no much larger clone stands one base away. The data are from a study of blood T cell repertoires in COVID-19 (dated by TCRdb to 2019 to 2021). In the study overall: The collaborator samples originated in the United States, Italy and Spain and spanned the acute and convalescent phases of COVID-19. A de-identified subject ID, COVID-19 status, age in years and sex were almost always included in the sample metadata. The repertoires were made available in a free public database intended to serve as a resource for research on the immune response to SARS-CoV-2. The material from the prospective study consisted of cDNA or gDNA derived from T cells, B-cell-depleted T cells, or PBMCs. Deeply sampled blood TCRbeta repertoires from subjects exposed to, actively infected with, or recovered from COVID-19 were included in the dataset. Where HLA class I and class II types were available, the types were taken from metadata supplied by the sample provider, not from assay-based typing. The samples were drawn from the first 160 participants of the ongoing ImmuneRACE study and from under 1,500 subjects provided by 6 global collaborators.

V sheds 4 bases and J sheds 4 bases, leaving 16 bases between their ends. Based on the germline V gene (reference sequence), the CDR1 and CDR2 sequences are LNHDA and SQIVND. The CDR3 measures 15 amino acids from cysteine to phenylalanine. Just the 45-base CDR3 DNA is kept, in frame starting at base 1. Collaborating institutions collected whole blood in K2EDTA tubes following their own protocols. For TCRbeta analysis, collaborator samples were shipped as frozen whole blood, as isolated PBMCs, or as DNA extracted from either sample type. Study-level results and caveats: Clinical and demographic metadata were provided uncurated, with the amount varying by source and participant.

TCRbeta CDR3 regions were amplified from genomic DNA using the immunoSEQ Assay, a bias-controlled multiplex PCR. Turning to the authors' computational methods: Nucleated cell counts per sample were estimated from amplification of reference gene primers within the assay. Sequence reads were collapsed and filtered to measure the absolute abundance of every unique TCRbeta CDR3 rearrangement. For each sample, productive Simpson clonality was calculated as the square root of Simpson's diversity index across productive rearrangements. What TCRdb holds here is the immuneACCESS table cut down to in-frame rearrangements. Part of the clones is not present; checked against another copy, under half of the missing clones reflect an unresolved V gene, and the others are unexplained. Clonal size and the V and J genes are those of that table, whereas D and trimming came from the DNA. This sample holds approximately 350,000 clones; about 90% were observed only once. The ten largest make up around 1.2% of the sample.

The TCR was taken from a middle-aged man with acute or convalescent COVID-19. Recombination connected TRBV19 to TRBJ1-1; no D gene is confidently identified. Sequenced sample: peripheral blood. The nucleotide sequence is TGTGCCAGTAGTACCGCGCTCCTGCTAGGCACTGAAGCTTTCTTT. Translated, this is CASSTALLLGTEAFF.